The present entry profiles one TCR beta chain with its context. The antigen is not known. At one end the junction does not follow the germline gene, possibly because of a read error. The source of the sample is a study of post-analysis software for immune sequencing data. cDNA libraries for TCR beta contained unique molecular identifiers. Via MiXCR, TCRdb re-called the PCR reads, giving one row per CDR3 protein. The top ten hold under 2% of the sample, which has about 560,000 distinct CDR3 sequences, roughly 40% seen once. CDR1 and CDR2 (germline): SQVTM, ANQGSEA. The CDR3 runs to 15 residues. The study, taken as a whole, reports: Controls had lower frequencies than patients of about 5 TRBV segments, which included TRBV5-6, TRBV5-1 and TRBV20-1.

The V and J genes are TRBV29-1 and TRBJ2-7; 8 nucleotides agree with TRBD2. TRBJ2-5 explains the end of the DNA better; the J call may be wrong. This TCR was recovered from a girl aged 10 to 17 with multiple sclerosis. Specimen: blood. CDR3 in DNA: TGCAACGTTGAAGCTCTCGGACTAGCTCGGGAGACCCAGTACTTC. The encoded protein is CNVEALGLARETQYF.